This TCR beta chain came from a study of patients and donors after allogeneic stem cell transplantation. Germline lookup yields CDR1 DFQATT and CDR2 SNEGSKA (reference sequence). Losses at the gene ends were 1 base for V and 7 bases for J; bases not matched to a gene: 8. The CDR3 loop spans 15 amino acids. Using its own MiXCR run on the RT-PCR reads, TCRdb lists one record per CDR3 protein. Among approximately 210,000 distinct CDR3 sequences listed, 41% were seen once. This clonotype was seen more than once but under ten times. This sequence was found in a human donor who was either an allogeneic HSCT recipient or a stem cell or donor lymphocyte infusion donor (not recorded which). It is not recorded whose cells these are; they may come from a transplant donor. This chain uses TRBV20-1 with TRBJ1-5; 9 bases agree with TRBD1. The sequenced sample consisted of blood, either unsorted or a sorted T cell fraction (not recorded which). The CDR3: CSARVGQGIWQPQHF. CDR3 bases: TGCAGTGCTAGAGTCGGACAGGGGATATGGCAGCCCCAGCATTTT.